This entry lists 27 T cell receptor beta chains sequenced from one sample in a study of blood T cell repertoires in COVID-19 (dated by TCRdb to 2019 to 2021). The library was made by the immunoSEQ multiplex PCR assay. The table comes from immuneACCESS by way of TCRdb, which keeps in-frame sequences with V and J called. Part of the clones is missing from these tables; in studies checked, under half for an unresolved V gene and the rest for unknown reasons. The sample table holds 95,000 to 150,000 clones, of which about 86% were seen once. The ten top clones hold approximately 2.3% of the sample. Source material: peripheral blood. Receptors were obtained from a woman aged 45-60 years with acute or convalescent COVID-19.

A single count supports this clone. J is TRBJ2-7 and V is TRBV11-3, with 12 bases lining up with TRBD2. The CDR3 sequence is 16 residues long. V was pared by 5 bases and J by 2 bases, with 7 bases of the junction left unmatched. Per the germline V gene, CDR1 is SGHNT and CDR2 is YENEEA. CDR3 region: CASSPRTSGVTYEQYF. CDR3 coding DNA: TGTGCCAGCAGCCCAAGGACTAGCGGGGTTACCTACGAGCAGTACTTC. Full variable domain (outside the CDR3, taken from reference TRBV11-3 and TRBJ2-7): EAGVVQSPRYKIIEKKQPVAFWCNPISGHNTLYWYLQNLGQGPELLIRYENEEAVDDSQLPKDRFSAERLKGVDSTLKIQPAELGDSAVYLCASSPRTSGVTYEQYFGPGTRLTVT.

This clone has a handful of counts. The V call is TRBV6-2 or TRBV6-3, the J call TRBJ2-7, with 8 bases aligning to TRBD2. CDR3 length: 17 amino acids. Germline CDR1 and CDR2: MNHEY and SVGEGT. V was clipped by 2 bases and J by 6 bases; unmatched bases: 15. CDR3 in DNA: TGTGCCAGCAGTTACCCCATACAAGCGGGAGTGCTGGTCGAGCAGTACTTC. The encoded protein is CASSYPIQAGVLVEQYF.

The chain links TRBV27 to TRBJ2-2, with TRBD2 matching 15 bases. Losses at the gene ends were 5 bases for V and 8 bases for J; bases not matched to a gene: 6. The germline gives CDR1 MNHEY, CDR2 SMNVEV (reference sequence). The CDR3 sequence is 16 residues long. DNA of the CDR3: TGTGCCAGCAGTCCCGGACTAGCGGGAGGGTCTGGGGAGCTGTTTTTT. Translated: CASSPGLAGGSGELFF.

The rearrangement uses TRBV12-5 and TRBJ1-4; D is uncertain. V gave up 6 bases and J gave up 6 bases, with 8 bases separating them. The CDR3 is 12 residues long. Germline values: CDR1 LGHNT, CDR2 FRNRAP. The CDR3 region is CASGREYEKLFF. The CDR3, as DNA: TGTGCTAGTGGACGGGAATATGAAAAACTGTTTTTT.

This clone was detected once. The chain has TRBV14 and TRBJ2-2; D might be TRBD1 (6 bases). V lost 5 bases and J 7 bases, leaving 11 bases between the germline ends. The CDR3 contains 13 residues. The germline gives CDR1 SGHDN, CDR2 FVKESK. CDR3 in amino acids: CASSFLTGGELFF. CDR3 in DNA: TGTGCCAGCAGCTTCTTGACAGGCGGGGAGCTGTTTTTT. The full variable domain, with the rest looked up from reference TRBV14 and TRBJ2-2, is EAGVTQFPSHSVIEKGQTVTLRCDPISGHDNLYWYRRVMGKEIKFLLHFVKESKQDESGMPNNRFLAERTGGTYSTLKVQPAELEDSGVYFCASSFLTGGELFFGEGSRLTVL.

V usage is TRBV6-2 or TRBV6-3 and J usage is TRBJ2-5; 8 bases are a match to TRBD2. CDR1 is MNHEY, CDR2 SVGEGT, per germline. The V gene end was trimmed by 3 bases and the J gene end by 4 bases; junction bases not matched to a gene: 7. The CDR3 extends over 15 amino acids. CDR3 protein: CASSYDGGAIETQYF. CDR3 coding DNA: TGTGCCAGCAGTTATGACGGGGGGGCGATAGAGACCCAGTACTTC.

This clone was seen once. The genes are TRBV2 and TRBJ1-4, with D unclear. Between the trimmed V and J ends, which lost 1 base and 1 base, there was a span of 7 bases. The CDR3 extends over 15 amino acids. Per germline, CDR1 SNHLY and CDR2 FYNNEI. In DNA form, the CDR3 reads TGTGCCAGCAGTGAAGGAGCAGGAACTAATGAAAAACTGTTTTTT. Encoded protein: CASSEGAGTNEKLFF.

This clone was counted once. The V and J genes are TRBV7-2 and TRBJ1-1; a weak D match, TRBD1 (6 bases). With 6 bases removed from V and 3 bases from J, the gap between germline ends came to 14 bases. This CDR3 has 14 amino acids. Germline CDR1 is SGHTA and CDR2 is FQGNSA. As DNA, the CDR3 is TGTGCCAGCAGACCCGCAGGGGATCACACTGAAGCTTTCTTT. Amino acid sequence: CASRPAGDHTEAFF.

This chain joins TRBV7-2 and TRBJ2-2; 9 nucleotides align to TRBD2. The germline V gene has CDR1 SGHTA and CDR2 FQGNSA. The CDR3 runs to 16 residues. V shed 2 bases and J 4 bases; nucleotides not matched to a gene: 5. The CDR3 spells CASSLTGLAGTGELFF. CDR3 DNA sequence: TGTGCCAGCAGCTTAACGGGACTAGCCGGCACCGGGGAGCTGTTTTTT.

This clone has just one count. The chain employs TRBV7-9 and TRBJ1-1; 9 bases line up with TRBD1. Germline trimming cut 1 base from V and 11 bases from J; bases unmatched to any gene: 2. Germline CDR1 and CDR2: SEHNR and FQNEAQ (reference sequence). This CDR3 has 12 residues. In nucleotides, the CDR3 is TGTGCCAGCAGCTTAGGGGACAGGGAGGCTTTCTTT. Protein: CASSLGDREAFF. Together with reference TRBV7-9 and TRBJ1-1, the CDR3 gives the full variable domain: DTGVSQNPRHKITKRGQNVTFRCDPISEHNRLYWYRQTLGQGPEFLTYFQNEAQLEKSRLLSDRFSAERPKGSFSTLEIQRTEQGDSAMYLCASSLGDREAFFGQGTRLTVV.

The V and J genes are TRBV5-4 and TRBJ1-6; TRBD1 might be the D (6 bases). The CDR3 totals 15 residues. V lost 0 bases, J lost 6 bases, and 10 bases lay in between. Germline V gene data show CDR1 as SGHNT and CDR2 as YYREEE (reference sequence). The CDR3 here is CASSLDQGSNSPLHF. The CDR3 region has the DNA TGTGCCAGCAGCTTGGATCAGGGGAGTAATTCACCCCTCCACTTT. Combining the CDR3 with reference TRBV5-4 and TRBJ1-6 gives the whole variable domain ETGVTQSPTHLIKTRGQQVTLRCSSQSGHNTVSWYQQALGQGPQFIFQYYREEENGRGNFPPRFSGLQFPNYSSELNVNALELDDSALYLCASSLDQGSNSPLHFGNGTRLTVT.

The gene calls are TRBV29-1 and TRBJ2-3, with a weak D call TRBD2 (5 bases). CDR1 is SQVTM and CDR2 is ANQGSEA in the germline V gene. The CDR3 runs to 13 residues. Trimming removed 6 bases from V and 2 bases from J, with 12 bases in between. CDR3 DNA: TGCAGCGTGACCGCCGGGAACACAGATACGCAGTATTTT. It encodes CSVTAGNTDTQYF.

The chain links TRBV6-5 to TRBJ1-2, with TRBD1 identical over 9 bases. With V trimmed by 7 bases and J by 8 bases, 8 bases remained unmatched. There are 13 residues in the CDR3. Germline V CDR1 and CDR2: MNHEY, SVGAGI. CDR3 amino acids: CASTIGTGRGYTF. CDR3 coding DNA: TGTGCCAGCACCATCGGGACAGGGCGCGGCTACACCTTC.

The V and J genes are TRBV25-1 and TRBJ2-1; 8 bases align to TRBD2. The length of the CDR3 is 14 residues. Germline V lookup: CDR1 MGHDK, CDR2 SYGVNS. The junction had 6 bases not matched to a gene; V was cut back by 6 bases and J by 5 bases. This chain's CDR3 is CASSRSGVNNEQFF. CDR3 nucleotide sequence: TGTGCCAGCAGCCGTAGCGGGGTTAACAATGAGCAGTTCTTC.

The gene calls are TRBV24-1 and TRBJ2-5; weak D call: TRBD2 (5 bases). CDR1 is KGHDR and CDR2 is SFDVKD in the germline V gene. V lost 1 base and J 1 base, leaving 9 bases between the germline ends. This CDR3 has 15 residues. For the CDR3, the DNA is TGTGCCACCAGTGATTTCAGCGGAGCCCAAGAGACCCAGTACTTC. Amino acids: CATSDFSGAQETQYF.

The chain has TRBV12-3 or TRBV12-4 and TRBJ1-1; D possibly corresponds to TRBD1 (6 bases). The CDR3 is 13 residues long. V was shortened by 6 bases and J by 3 bases, with 11 bases between the two germline ends. The CDR3 region has the DNA TGTGCCAGCAGCCGACAGGTTGACACTGAAGCTTTCTTT. As protein: CASSRQVDTEAFF.

V usage is TRBV5-1 and J usage is TRBJ2-1; D might be TRBD2 (6 bases). This CDR3 region has 13 residues. Trimming removed 6 bases at V and 6 bases at J, with 13 bases between. Germline V gene lookup returns CDR1 SGHRS and CDR2 YFSETQ. The CDR3 spells CASTAAGFNEQFF. The CDR3 DNA follows: TGCGCCAGCACGGCGGCGGGGTTCAATGAGCAGTTCTTC.

This chain connects TRBV4-1 to TRBJ2-7, with 9 positions matching TRBD1. This CDR3 comprises 15 residues. Trimming took 4 bases from V and 3 from J; bases not matched to a gene: 7. Germline V gene data show CDR1 as MGHRA and CDR2 as YSYEKL. CDR3 sequence (DNA): TGCGCCAGCAGCCGCATCCGGGACAGGGACTACGAGCAGTACTTC. It translates to CASSRIRDRDYEQYF.

This chain joins TRBV3-1 (or the pseudogene TRBV3-2) and TRBJ2-5; D call uncertain. V shed 1 base and J shed 5 bases, with 11 bases lying between them. The CDR3 sequence is 14 residues long. CDR1 and CDR2 (germline): LGHDT, YNNKEL (reference sequence). CDR3 sequence: CASSQAAGSETQYF. DNA of the CDR3: TGTGCCAGCAGCCAAGCCGCAGGCAGCGAGACCCAGTACTTC.

The chain employs TRBV29-1 and TRBJ2-7; weak D call: TRBD2 (5 bases). The CDR3 is 12 amino acids. Germline loops: CDR1 SQVTM, CDR2 ANQGSEA. CDR3 residues: CSGADFYYEQYF. The CDR3 DNA sequence: TGCAGTGGTGCGGACTTTTACTACGAGCAGTACTTC.

This clone appeared many times. The CDR3 protein is CASSIVPSGEQFF. CDR3 in DNA: TGTGCCAGTAGTATAGTCCCTAGCGGTGAGCAGTTCTTC. V usage is TRBV19 and J usage is TRBJ2-1; 7 bases are a match to TRBD2. V lost 1 base to trimming and J lost 9 bases; unmatched junction nucleotides: 3. Germline assignment: CDR1 LNHDA and CDR2 SQIVND (reference sequence). The CDR3 totals 13 residues.

The rearrangement links TRBV23-1 to TRBJ1-1; 7 positions agree with TRBD1. TRBV23-1 falls under the ORF class, with uncertain function. V trimming: 2 bases; J trimming: 1 base; junction bases outside the gene matches: 4. The CDR3 runs 15 residues. The CDR3 reads CASSQEHRGNTEAFF. Written as DNA, the CDR3 is TGCGCCAGCAGTCAAGAACACAGGGGGAACACTGAAGCTTTCTTT.

V and J are TRBV7-2 and TRBJ2-1; D ambiguous. The CDR3 spans 15 residues. Looked up from germline, CDR1 is SGHTA and CDR2 is FQGNSA. Trimming took off 1 base at V and 1 base at J, with 8 bases between the two ends. The CDR3 here is CASSLDYGSYNEQFF. For the CDR3, the DNA is TGTGCCAGCAGCTTAGACTACGGATCCTACAATGAGCAGTTCTTC.

This chain links TRBV4-1 with TRBJ1-2; a possible D gene is TRBD1 (5 bases). V lost 3 bases and J lost 4, with 21 bases in between. Germline V gene lookup returns CDR1 MGHRA and CDR2 YSYEKL. The CDR3 consists of 17 residues. CDR3 region: CASSHAETLGGGYGYTF. The DNA for the CDR3 is TGCGCCAGCAGCCATGCGGAGACTCTCGGGGGGGGCTATGGCTACACCTTC.

This clone was observed a few times. J is TRBJ2-1 and V is TRBV19, with 11 bases lining up with TRBD2. Losses at the gene ends were 9 bases for V and 6 bases for J; bases not matched to a gene: 13. The CDR3 runs to 16 residues. CDR1 is LNHDA and CDR2 is SQIVND in the germline V gene (reference sequence). CDR3 protein: CASQPHGLAGTNEQFF. Written as DNA, the CDR3 is TGTGCCAGCCAACCCCACGGACTAGCGGGCACCAATGAGCAGTTCTTC.

This chain uses TRBV5-1 with TRBJ2-3, with 9 positions matching TRBD2. This CDR3 spans 16 amino acids. Germline CDR1 is SGHRS and CDR2 is YFSETQ. J was trimmed by 5 bases and V by 5 bases; bases with no gene match: 12. DNA of the CDR3: TGCGCCAGCAGTCAGGTTAGCGGGAGCGACGGAGATACGCAGTATTTT. Encoded protein: CASSQVSGSDGDTQYF. The full variable domain, with the rest looked up from reference TRBV5-1 and TRBJ2-3, is KAGVTQTPRYLIKTRGQQVTLSCSPISGHRSVSWYQQTPGQGLQFLFEYFSETQRNKGNFPGRFSGRQFSNSRSEMNVSTLELGDSALYLCASSQVSGSDGDTQYFGPGTRLTVL.

This rearrangement joins TRBV24-1 to TRBJ2-7, with D perhaps matching TRBD2 (7 bases). The ends were cut back, 7 bases at V and 1 base at J, with 13 bases in the middle. Germline V gives CDR1 KGHDR, CDR2 SFDVKD. The CDR3 loop spans 14 amino acids. The CDR3 region is CATSGGLISYEQYF. CDR3 sequence (DNA): TGTGCCACCAGCGGGGGGCTTATATCCTACGAGCAGTACTTC.